Listed here is a single TCR beta chain. Its antigen has not been determined. Base qualities are not recorded, but no much larger clone differs from it by a single base. The immunoSEQ Assay, a bias-controlled multiplex PCR, was used to amplify TCRbeta CDR3 regions from genomic DNA. In the paper's pipeline: The number of nucleated cells in each sample was estimated by amplification of reference gene primers within the assay. Sequence reads were collapsed and filtered to measure the absolute abundance of every unique TCRbeta CDR3 rearrangement. For each sample, productive Simpson clonality was calculated as the square root of Simpson's diversity index across productive rearrangements. Sourced from immuneACCESS, this table was stored by TCRdb with only in-frame sequences that have V and J called. A share of the clones is absent; for the studies checked, an unresolved V gene accounts for under half, and the remainder has no known explanation. That table furnishes V, J and clone size, whereas the DNA furnished D and trimming. The sample records 100,000 to 120,000 clones, over 65% of which are singletons. The ten top clones hold over 3.5% of the sample.

These data come from a study of blood T cell repertoires in COVID-19 (dated by TCRdb to between 2020 and 2021). The study in broad terms: Collaborator samples came from the United States, Italy and Spain and covered acute and convalescent phases of COVID-19. The prospective study material was composed of cDNA or gDNA derived from T cells, B-cell-depleted T cells, or PBMCs. The dataset comprised deeply sampled blood TCRbeta repertoires from subjects exposed to, actively infected with, or recovered from COVID-19. The repertoires were made available in a free public database intended to serve as a resource for research on the immune response to SARS-CoV-2. Samples were obtained from the ongoing ImmuneRACE study (first 160 participants) and from 1,254 subjects provided by 6 global collaborators. Sample metadata almost always included a de-identified subject ID, COVID-19 status, age in years and sex. Where HLA class I and class II types were available, the types were taken from metadata supplied by the sample provider, not from assay-based typing.

Whole blood was collected in K2EDTA tubes by collaborating institutions according to the institutions' own protocols. For TCRbeta analysis, collaborator samples were shipped as frozen whole blood, as isolated PBMCs, or as DNA extracted from either sample type. What the research found in general, with its limitations: How much clinical and demographic metadata was included differed by source and by participant, and the metadata was provided uncurated.

This receptor was taken from a woman of 80 years or more with acute or convalescent COVID-19. The sequenced sample consisted of peripheral blood.

Here the CDR3 is given as CAWSGQGGETQYF. The DNA sequence reads TGTGCCTGGAGTGGTCAGGGGGGAGAGACCCAGTACTTC. The chain links TRBV30 with TRBJ2-5; the D gene is perhaps TRBD1, on 7 matching bases. Counted from cysteine to phenylalanine, this CDR3 has 13 amino acids. Only the CDR3 portion is preserved as DNA: 39 bases, with reading frame beginning at the first base. Sequences GTSNPN (CDR1) and SVGIG (CDR2) are obtained from the germline V gene (reference sequence). V is reduced by 1 base and J by 4 bases, leaving a spacing of 10 bases between them.